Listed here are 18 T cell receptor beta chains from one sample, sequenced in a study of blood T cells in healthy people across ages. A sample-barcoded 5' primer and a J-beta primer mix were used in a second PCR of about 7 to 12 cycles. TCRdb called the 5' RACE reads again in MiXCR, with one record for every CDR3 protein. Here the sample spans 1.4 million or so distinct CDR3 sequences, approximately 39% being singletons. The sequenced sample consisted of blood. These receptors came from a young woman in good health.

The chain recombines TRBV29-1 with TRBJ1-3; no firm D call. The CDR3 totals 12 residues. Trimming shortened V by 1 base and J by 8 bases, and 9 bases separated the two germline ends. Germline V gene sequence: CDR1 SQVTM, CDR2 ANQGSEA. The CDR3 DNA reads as TGCAGCGTTGAAGGCAGCCCGGACACCATATATTTT. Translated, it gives CSVEGSPDTIYF. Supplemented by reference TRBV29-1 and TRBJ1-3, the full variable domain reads SAVISQKPSRDICQRGTSLTIQCQVDSQVTMMFWYRQQPGQSLTLIATANQGSEATYESGFVIDKFPISRPNLTFSTLTVSNMSPEDSSIYLCSVEGSPDTIYFGEGSWLTVV.

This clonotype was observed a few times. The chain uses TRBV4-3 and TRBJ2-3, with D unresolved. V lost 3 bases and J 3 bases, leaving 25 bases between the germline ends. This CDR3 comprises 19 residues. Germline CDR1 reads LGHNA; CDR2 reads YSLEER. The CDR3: CASSHYPPMMSLETDTQYF. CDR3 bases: TGCGCCAGCAGCCACTACCCTCCCATGATGTCCCTCGAGACAGATACGCAGTATTTT.

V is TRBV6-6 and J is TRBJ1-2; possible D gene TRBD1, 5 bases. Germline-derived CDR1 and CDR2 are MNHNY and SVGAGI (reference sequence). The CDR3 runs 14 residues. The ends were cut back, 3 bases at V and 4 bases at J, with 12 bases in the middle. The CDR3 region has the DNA TGTGCCAGCAGTTATAATCGACAGAGCTATGGCTACACCTTC. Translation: CASSYNRQSYGYTF.

CDR3 loop: CSVVQGVDTQYF. The CDR3 DNA sequence: TGCAGCGTTGTACAGGGGGTCGATACGCAGTATTTT. The rearrangement joins TRBV29-1 to TRBJ2-3; 8 bases match TRBD1. The germline V gene encodes CDR1 SQVTM and CDR2 ANQGSEA. CDR3 size: 12 residues. V lost 4 bases to trimming and J lost 6 bases; unmatched junction nucleotides: 3.

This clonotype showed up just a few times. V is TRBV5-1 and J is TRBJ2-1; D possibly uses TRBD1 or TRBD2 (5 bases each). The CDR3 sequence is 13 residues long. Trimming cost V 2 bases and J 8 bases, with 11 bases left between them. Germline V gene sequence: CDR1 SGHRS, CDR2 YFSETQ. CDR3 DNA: TGCGCCAGCAGCTTTCGGGGCGCGGATGAGCAGTTCTTC. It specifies CASSFRGADEQFF.

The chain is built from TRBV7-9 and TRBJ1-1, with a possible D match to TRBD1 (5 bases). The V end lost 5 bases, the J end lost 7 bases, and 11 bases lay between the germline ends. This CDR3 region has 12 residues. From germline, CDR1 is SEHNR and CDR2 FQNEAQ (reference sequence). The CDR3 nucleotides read TGTGCCAGCAGCCCCGGGACGATTGAAGCTTTCTTT. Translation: CASSPGTIEAFF.

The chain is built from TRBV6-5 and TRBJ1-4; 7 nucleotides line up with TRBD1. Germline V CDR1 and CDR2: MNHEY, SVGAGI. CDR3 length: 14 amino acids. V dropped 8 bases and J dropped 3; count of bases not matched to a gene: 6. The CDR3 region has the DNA TGTGCCAGCGGCGACAGGGAGTCTAATGAAAAACTGTTTTTT. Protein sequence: CASGDRESNEKLFF.

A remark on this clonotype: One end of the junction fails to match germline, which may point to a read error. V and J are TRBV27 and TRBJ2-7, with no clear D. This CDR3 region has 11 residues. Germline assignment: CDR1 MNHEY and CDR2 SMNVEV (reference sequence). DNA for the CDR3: TGTGCCAGCAGGGGCTCCTACGGGCAGTACTTC. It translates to CASRGSYGQYF.

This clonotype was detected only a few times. CDR3 region: CASRRRQGFDTQYF. The CDR3 DNA sequence: TGTGCCAGCAGGCGACGACAGGGTTTCGATACGCAGTATTTT. The J gene is TRBJ2-3, the V gene TRBV6-2 or TRBV6-3; 7 bases fit TRBD1. Germline CDR1 is MNHEY and CDR2 is SVGEGT. This CDR3 spans 14 amino acids. V dropped 6 bases and J dropped 6; count of bases not matched to a gene: 9.

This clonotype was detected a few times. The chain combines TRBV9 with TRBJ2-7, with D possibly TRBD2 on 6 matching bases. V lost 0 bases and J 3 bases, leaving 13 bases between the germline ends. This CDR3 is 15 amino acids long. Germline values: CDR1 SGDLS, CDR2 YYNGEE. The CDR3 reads CASSVGRAADYEQYF. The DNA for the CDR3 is TGTGCCAGCAGCGTAGGGAGGGCAGCAGACTACGAGCAGTACTTC.

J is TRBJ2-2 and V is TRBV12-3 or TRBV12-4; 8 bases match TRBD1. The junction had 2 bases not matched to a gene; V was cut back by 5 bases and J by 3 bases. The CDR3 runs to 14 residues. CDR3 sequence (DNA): TGTGCCAGCAGTGGACAGGGTTACACCGGGGAGCTGTTTTTT. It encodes CASSGQGYTGELFF.

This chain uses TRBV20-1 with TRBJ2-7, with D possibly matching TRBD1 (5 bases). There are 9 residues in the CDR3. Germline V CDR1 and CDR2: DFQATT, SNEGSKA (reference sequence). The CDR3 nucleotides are TGCAGCGCCAAGGGGGAGCAGTACTTC. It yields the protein CSAKGEQYF.

The CDR3 coding sequence is TGTGCCAGCAGTTTATCGACAGGGGTATTCTACGAGCAGTACTTC. Amino acid sequence: CASSLSTGVFYEQYF. The J gene is TRBJ2-7, the V gene TRBV27; 8 nucleotides align to TRBD1. Trimming removed 0 bases from V and 3 bases from J; junction bases left unmatched: 4. Per the germline V gene, CDR1 is MNHEY and CDR2 is SMNVEV (reference sequence). The CDR3 runs 15 residues.

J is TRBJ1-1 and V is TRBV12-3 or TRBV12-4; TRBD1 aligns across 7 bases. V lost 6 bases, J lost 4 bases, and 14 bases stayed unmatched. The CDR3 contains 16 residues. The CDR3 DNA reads TGTGCCAGCAGCTCGCCGGGACAGTTTTCTTTCACTGAAGCTTTCTTT. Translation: CASSSPGQFSFTEAFF.

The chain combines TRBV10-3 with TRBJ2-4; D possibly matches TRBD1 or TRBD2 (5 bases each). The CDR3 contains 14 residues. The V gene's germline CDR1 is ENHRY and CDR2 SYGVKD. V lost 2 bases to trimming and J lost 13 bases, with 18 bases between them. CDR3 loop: CAISEAIPGLEQYF. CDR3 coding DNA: TGTGCCATCAGTGAGGCGATACCGGGGCTGGAGCAGTACTTC.

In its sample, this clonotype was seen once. This chain's CDR3 is CSARSRLVTQFF. CDR3 sequence (DNA): TGCAGTGCTAGAAGCAGATTGGTGACCCAGTTCTTC. The rearrangement uses TRBV20-1 and TRBJ2-1; D is ambiguous. The CDR3 covers 12 residues. Looked up from germline, CDR1 is DFQATT and CDR2 is SNEGSKA (reference sequence). V was shortened by 2 bases and J by 13 bases, with 15 bases between the two germline ends.

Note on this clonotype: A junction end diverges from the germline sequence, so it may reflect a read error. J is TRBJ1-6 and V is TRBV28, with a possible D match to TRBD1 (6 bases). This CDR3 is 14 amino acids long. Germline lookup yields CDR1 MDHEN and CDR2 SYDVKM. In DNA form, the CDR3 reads TGTGCCAGCAGTTTACACAGGGATAATTCACCCCCCCACTTT. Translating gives CASSLHRDNSPPHF.

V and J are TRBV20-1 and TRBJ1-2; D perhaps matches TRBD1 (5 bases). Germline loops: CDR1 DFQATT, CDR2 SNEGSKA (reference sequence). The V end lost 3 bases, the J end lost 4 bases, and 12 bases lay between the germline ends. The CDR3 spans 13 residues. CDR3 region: CSASEGRGYGYTF. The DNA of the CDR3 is TGCAGTGCTAGCGAGGGACGAGGCTATGGCTACACCTTC.